The following is a TCR beta chain sequence with its context. Original methodology: Scientists estimated how many nucleated cells there were by amplifying reference gene primers. Using immunoSEQ multiplex PCR, the repertoire was profiled, and TCRdb retains in-frame clones only, with some absent. The DNA gave D and trimming, while V, J and clone size come from that table. There are roughly 47,000 clones in the sample; approximately 85% occur only once, and around a third lies in the top ten. The CDR3 consists of 17 residues. Germline V lookup: CDR1 MNHEY, CDR2 SVGEGT. V dropped 5 bases and J dropped 5; count of bases not matched to a gene: 14. These data originate in a study of blood T cell repertoires in COVID-19. Background on the study: Sites across the United States, Italy and Spain contributed samples from acute and convalescent COVID-19.

V gene TRBV6-2 or TRBV6-3 combines with J gene TRBJ1-5, with 8 bases that match TRBD1. The sequence derives from a woman older than 75 with COVID-19, enrolled during active disease. The sample comprised peripheral blood. CDR3 residues: CASSTPSTGDGDQPQHF. The CDR3 bases are TGTGCCAGCAGTACCCCTTCGACAGGGGACGGGGATCAGCCCCAGCATTTT.